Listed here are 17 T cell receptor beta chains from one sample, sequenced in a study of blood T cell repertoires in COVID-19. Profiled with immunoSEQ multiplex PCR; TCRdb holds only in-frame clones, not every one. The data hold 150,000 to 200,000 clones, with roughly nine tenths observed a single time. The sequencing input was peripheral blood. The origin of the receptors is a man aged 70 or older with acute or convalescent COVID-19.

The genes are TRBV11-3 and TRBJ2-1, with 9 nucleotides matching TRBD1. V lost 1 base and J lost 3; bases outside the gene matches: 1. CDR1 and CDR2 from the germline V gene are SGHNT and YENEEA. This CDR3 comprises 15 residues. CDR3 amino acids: CASSLGQGDYNEQFF. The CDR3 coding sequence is TGTGCCAGCAGCTTAGGACAGGGGGACTACAATGAGCAGTTCTTC.

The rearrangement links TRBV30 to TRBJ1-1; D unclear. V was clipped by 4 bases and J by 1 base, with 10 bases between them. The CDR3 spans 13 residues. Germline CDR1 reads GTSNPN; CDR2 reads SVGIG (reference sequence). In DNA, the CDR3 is TGTGCCTGGACGGGTCCTTGGAACACTGAAGCTTTCTTT. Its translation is CAWTGPWNTEAFF.

The CDR3: CASSPQGAAGNTIYF. The DNA of the CDR3 is TGTGCCAGCTCACCGCAGGGGGCGGCTGGAAACACCATATATTTT. The V gene is TRBV18, the J gene TRBJ1-3; TRBD1 matches at 8 bases. V was pared by 3 bases and J by 2 bases, with 3 bases of the junction left unmatched. The CDR3 consists of 15 residues. Germline-derived CDR1 and CDR2 are KGHSH and LQKENI.

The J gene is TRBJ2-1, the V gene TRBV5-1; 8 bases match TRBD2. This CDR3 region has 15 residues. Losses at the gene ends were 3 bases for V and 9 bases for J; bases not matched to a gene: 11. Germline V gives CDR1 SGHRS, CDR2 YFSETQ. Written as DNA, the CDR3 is TGCGCCAGCAGCTCAACCCCGACTAGCGTGGCTGAGCAGTTCTTC. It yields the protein CASSSTPTSVAEQFF.

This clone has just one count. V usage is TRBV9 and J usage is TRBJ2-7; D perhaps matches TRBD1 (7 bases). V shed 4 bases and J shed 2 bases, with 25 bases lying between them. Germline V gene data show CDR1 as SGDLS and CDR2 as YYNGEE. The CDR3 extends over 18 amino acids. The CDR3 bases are TGTGCCAGCAGCCCCAGTGAGGAGGGGGCGCGGATTGCCTACGAGCAGTACTTC. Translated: CASSPSEEGARIAYEQYF. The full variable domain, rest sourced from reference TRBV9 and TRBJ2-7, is DSGVTQTPKHLITATGQRVTLRCSPRSGDLSVYWYQQSLDQGLQFLIQYYNGEERAKGNILERFSAQQFPDLHSELNLSSLELGDSALYFCASSPSEEGARIAYEQYFGPGTRLTVT.

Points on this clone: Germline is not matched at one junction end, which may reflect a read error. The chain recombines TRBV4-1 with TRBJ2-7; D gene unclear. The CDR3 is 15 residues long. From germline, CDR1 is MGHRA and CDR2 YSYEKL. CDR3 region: CASSQDGGPSNEQYF. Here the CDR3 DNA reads TGCGCCAGCAGCCAAGATGGTGGGCCCTCCAACGAGCAGTACTTC.

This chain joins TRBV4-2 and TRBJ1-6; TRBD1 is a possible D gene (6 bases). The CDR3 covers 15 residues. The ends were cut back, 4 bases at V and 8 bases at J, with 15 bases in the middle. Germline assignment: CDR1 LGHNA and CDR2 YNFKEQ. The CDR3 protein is CASSRGASGDSPLHF. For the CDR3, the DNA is TGTGCCAGCAGCCGAGGGGCCTCAGGGGATTCACCCCTCCACTTT.

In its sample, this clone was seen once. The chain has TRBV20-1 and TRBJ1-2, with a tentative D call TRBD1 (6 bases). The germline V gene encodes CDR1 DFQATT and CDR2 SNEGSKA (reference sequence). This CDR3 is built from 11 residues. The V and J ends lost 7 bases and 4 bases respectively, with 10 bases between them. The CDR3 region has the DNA TGCAGTGAAGGACAGATCTATGGCTACACCTTC. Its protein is CSEGQIYGYTF.

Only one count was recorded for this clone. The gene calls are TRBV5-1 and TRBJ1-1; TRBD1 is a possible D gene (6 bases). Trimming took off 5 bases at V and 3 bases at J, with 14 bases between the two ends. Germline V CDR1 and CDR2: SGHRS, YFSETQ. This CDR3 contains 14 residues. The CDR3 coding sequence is TGCGCCAGCAGGGGGACAAGAGAATACACTGAAGCTTTCTTT. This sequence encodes CASRGTREYTEAFF.

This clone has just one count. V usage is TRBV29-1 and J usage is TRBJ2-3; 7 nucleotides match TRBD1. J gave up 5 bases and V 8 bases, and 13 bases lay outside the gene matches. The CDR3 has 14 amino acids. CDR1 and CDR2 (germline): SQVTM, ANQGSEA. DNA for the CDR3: TGCAGCAACGACAGGGTAAGGGGTCAAGATACGCAGTATTTT. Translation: CSNDRVRGQDTQYF.

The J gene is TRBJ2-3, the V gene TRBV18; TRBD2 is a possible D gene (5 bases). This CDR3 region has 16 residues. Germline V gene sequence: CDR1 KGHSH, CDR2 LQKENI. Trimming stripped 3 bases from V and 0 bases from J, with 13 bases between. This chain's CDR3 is CASSPPGFPSTDTQYF. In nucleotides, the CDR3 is TGTGCCAGCTCACCCCCGGGATTTCCTAGCACAGATACGCAGTATTTT.

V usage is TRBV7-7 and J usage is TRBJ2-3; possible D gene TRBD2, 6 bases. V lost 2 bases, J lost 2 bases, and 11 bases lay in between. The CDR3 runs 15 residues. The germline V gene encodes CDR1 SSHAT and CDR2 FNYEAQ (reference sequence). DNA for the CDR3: TGTGCCAGCAGCTTAACCCGGGGGACCACAGATACGCAGTATTTT. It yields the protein CASSLTRGTTDTQYF.

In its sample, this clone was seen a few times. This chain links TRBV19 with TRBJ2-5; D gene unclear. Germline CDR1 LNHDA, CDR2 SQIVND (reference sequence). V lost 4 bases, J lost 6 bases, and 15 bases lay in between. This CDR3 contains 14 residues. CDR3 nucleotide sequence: TGTGCCAGTAGTAATCAGGTCCGTCCTCAGACCCAGTACTTC. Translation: CASSNQVRPQTQYF.

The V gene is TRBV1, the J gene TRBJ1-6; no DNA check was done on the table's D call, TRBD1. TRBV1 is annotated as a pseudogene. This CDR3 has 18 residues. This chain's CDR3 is CTSSQQTTRGSYNSPLHF. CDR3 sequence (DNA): TGCACCAGCAGCCAGCAGACCACCAGGGGCTCCTATAATTCACCCCTCCACTTT.

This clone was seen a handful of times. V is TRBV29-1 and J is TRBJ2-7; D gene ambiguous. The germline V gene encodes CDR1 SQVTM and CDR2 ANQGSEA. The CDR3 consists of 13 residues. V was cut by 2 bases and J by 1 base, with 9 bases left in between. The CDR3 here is CSVELGRSYEQYF. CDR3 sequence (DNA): TGCAGCGTTGAATTGGGCCGTTCCTACGAGCAGTACTTC.

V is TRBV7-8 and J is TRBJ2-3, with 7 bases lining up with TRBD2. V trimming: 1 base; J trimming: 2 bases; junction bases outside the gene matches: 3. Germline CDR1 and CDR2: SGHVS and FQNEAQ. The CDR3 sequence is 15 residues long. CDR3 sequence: CASSLVAGDTDTQYF. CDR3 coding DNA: TGTGCCAGCAGCTTAGTGGCGGGAGACACAGATACGCAGTATTTT.

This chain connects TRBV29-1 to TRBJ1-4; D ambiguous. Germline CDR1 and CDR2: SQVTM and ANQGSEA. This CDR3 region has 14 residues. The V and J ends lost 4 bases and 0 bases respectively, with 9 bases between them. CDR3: CSVASVATNEKLFF. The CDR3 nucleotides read TGCAGCGTTGCGTCGGTTGCAACTAATGAAAAACTGTTTTTT.